This T cell receptor beta chain is from a study of shared clonotypes between healthy human individuals. The CDR3 is 16 residues long. V shed 5 bases and J shed 0 bases, with 17 bases lying between them. CDR1 and CDR2 (germline): MDHEN, SYDVKM. Assay: immunoSEQ multiplex PCR; the TCRdb copy retains only in-frame clones and omits some. The sample includes approximately 350,000 clones, 95% to 97% of them seen just once. This TCR was recovered from a man aged 30 to 39 in good health. The chain couples TRBV28 to TRBJ2-7, with a weak D call TRBD2 (5 bases). Sequences were obtained from memory CD8+ T cells sorted from blood. Subset given: CD45RO+ cells pooled with CCR7-negative TemRA cells. The DNA of the CDR3 is TGTGCCAGCAGTCCTACCTCGGACTCCCTCTCCTACGAGCAGTACTTC. Its protein product is CASSPTSDSLSYEQYF. The full variable domain, rest sourced from reference TRBV28 and TRBJ2-7, is DVKVTQSSRYLVKRTGEKVFLECVQDMDHENMFWYRQDPGLGLRLIYFSYDVKMKEKGDIPEGYSVSREKKERFSLILESASTNQTSMYLCASSPTSDSLSYEQYFGPGTRLTVT.